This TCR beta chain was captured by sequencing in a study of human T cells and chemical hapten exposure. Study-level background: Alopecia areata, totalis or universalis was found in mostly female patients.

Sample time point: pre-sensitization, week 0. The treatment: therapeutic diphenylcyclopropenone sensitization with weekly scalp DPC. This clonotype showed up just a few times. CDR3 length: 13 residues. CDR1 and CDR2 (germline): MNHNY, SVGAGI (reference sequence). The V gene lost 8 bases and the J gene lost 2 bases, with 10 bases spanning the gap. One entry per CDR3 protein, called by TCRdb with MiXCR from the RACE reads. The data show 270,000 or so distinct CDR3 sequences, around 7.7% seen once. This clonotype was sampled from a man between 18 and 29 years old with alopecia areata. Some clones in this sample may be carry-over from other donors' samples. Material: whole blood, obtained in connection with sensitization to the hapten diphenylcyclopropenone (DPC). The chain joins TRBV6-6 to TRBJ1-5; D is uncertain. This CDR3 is CASEGWGNQPQHF. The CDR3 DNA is TGTGCCAGCGAGGGTTGGGGCAATCAGCCCCAGCATTTT.